Listed below are T cell receptor beta chains from one sample, sequenced in a study of T cells in Graves' hyperthyroidism and ophthalmopathy. TCRdb re-called the multiplex PCR reads through MiXCR, storing one row per CDR3 protein. The table shows 300,000 to 450,000 distinct CDR3 sequences, with roughly 18% occurring only once. The sample consisted of blood. The receptors stem from a man younger than 30 with Graves' ophthalmopathy. Both conserved end residues are part of each CDR3. A D gene is named only where the DNA matches it firmly. For some rows the clone size is stated as once, few or many, or as a class when expanded; others skip it.

>TRBJ2-2|NA|TRBV20-1|NA
TGCAGTGCCCGACGACTGGAAAACACCGGGGAGCTGTTTTTT
CSARRLENTGELFF
>TRBJ2-7|NA|TRBV14|NA
TGTGCCAGCAGCCCTATAGGAACAAAGAGCTCCTACGAGCAGTACTTC
CASSPIGTKSSYEQYF
>TRBJ1-2|TRBD1|TRBV28|NA
TGTGCCAGCAGTAGACCGGGACAGGGGGCGGATGGCTACACCTTC
CASSRPGQGADGYTF
>TRBJ1-6|NA|TRBV3-1|many
TGTGCCAGCAGCCCAGTTGGGGGCAGACCACCCCTCCACTTT
CASSPVGGRPPLHF
>TRBJ2-7|NA|TRBV20-1|NA
TGCAGTGCAGAAGGGGACACCAACTCCTACGAGCAGTACTTC
CSAEGDTNSYEQYF
>TRBJ2-3|TRBD2|TRBV12-3/TRBV12-4|many
TGTGCCAGCAGTTGGGGGGGTGGAAGCACAGATACGCAGTATTTT
CASSWGGGSTDTQYF
>TRBJ1-5|NA|TRBV11-2|few
TGTGCCAGCAGCTTAGATGCCCCCAAGCCCCAGCATTTT
CASSLDAPKPQHF
>TRBJ2-7|NA|TRBV7-2|NA
TGTGCCAGCAGCCCTGTAGCTGTAATTTACTACGAGCAGTACTTC
CASSPVAVIYYEQYF
>TRBJ1-4|TRBD1|TRBV7-3|few
TGTGCCAGCAGCCGAATGGGACCGACAGGGATTTTACTGTTTTTT
CASSRMGPTGILLFF
>TRBJ2-3|NA|TRBV9|NA
TGTGCCAGCAGCGTAGTCAGCACAGATACGCAGTATTTT
CASSVVSTDTQYF
>TRBJ1-4|NA|TRBV12-3/TRBV12-4|many
TGTGCCAGCACAGGACCATCTAATGAAAAACTGTTTTTT
CASTGPSNEKLFF
>TRBJ2-5|NA|TRBV7-3|many
TGTGCCAGCAGCTTAGGGGGGACAAACCAAGAGACCCAGTACTTC
CASSLGGTNQETQYF
>TRBJ2-3|NA|TRBV11-1|few
TGTGCCGGCAGCTTAGGAGAAAGGCAGAGGGGGTATTTT
CAGSLGERQRGYF
>TRBJ2-5|TRBD2|TRBV28|many
TGTGCCAGCAGTGGTAACGGGAGGGTAGTTCCCTTGCGGACGCCCGGCCAAGAGACCCAGTACTTC
CASSGNGRVVPLRTPGQETQYF
>TRBJ2-7|TRBD2|TRBV7-6|NA
TGTGCCAGCAGCCTGGGACTAGTCGAGTACGAGCAGTACTTC
CASSLGLVEYEQYF
>TRBJ1-1|NA|TRBV5-6|many
TGTGCCAGCAGCTGGGGACGGGGAGTGGACACTGAAGCTTTCTTT
CASSWGRGVDTEAFF
>TRBJ1-5|TRBD1|TRBV19|NA
TGTGCCAGTAGTATGACAGGGAAAGGTAATTTTGGTCAGCCCCAGCATTTT
CASSMTGKGNFGQPQHF
>TRBJ1-2|NA|TRBV20-1|NA
TGCAGTGCTAGAGACCTTGACCTCTATGGCTACACCTTC
CSARDLDLYGYTF
>TRBJ2-5|TRBD1|TRBV29-1|few
TGCAGCTCGGGACAGCAATTCCAAGAGACCCAGTACTTC
CSSGQQFQETQYF
>TRBJ1-1|NA|TRBV6-4|NA
TGTGCCAGCAGTGAGACCGACGGGGGCAACTCTGAAGCTTTCTTT
CASSETDGGNSEAFF
>TRBJ1-1|TRBD1|TRBV5-1|few
TGCGCCAGCAGCTTGTGGCTCGGGACAGGGGTGAACACTGAAGCTTTCTTT
CASSLWLGTGVNTEAFF
>TRBJ2-2|NA|TRBV5-1|NA
TGCGCCAGCAGTGGCCACAAAGCCCAGGGTCGTTTGTCCACCGGGGAGCTGTTTTTT
CASSGHKAQGRLSTGELFF
>TRBJ1-3|NA|TRBV6-1|NA
TGTGCCAGCAGTGAAGTGGCGGACCACTCTGGAAACACCATATATTTT
CASSEVADHSGNTIYF
>TRBJ2-7|NA|TRBV24-1|NA
TGTGCCACCAGTGATAGTGGAGCCTACGAGCAGTACTTC
CATSDSGAYEQYF
>TRBJ1-5|TRBD1|TRBV4-1|NA
TGCGCCAGCAGCCTCAGGGGGCTTAATCAGCCCCAGCATTTT
CASSLRGLNQPQHF
>TRBJ1-2|NA|TRBV6-1|many
TGTGCCAGCAGTTATGGCCACCCCTATGGCTACACCTTC
CASSYGHPYGYTF
>TRBJ2-3|TRBD2|TRBV19|few
TGTGCCAGTAGTATAGGGGTGCGGGGGGGCGCCGATACGCAGTATTTT
CASSIGVRGGADTQYF
>TRBJ1-1|NA|TRBV2|many
TGTGCCAGCAAGGTCGACAGTAACACTGAAGCTTTCTTT
CASKVDSNTEAFF
>TRBJ1-5|TRBD1|TRBV2|many
TGTGCCAGCAGTTGGGCGGGAGGGGGCAAGCTATTCAATCAGCCCCAGCATTTT
CASSWAGGGKLFNQPQHF
>TRBJ1-1|NA|TRBV4-1|NA
TGCGCCAGCAGCCGCGGACTGTCCGACGTGGGGGCTTTCTTT
CASSRGLSDVGAFF
>TRBJ1-2|NA|TRBV6-4|few
TGTGCCAGCAGTGACACCTTCGGCGGCTACACCTTC
CASSDTFGGYTF
>TRBJ1-6|TRBD1|TRBV6-2/TRBV6-3|few
TGTGCCAGCAGTGCCCGGGACAGTCATTCACCCCTCCACTTT
CASSARDSHSPLHF
>TRBJ2-3|NA|TRBV10-3|few
TGTGCCATCAGCAGTGCTTGGGAAGGGACTAGCACAGATACGCAGTATTTT
CAISSAWEGTSTDTQYF
>TRBJ1-5|TRBD1|TRBV3-1|few
TGTGCCAGCAGCCGAGGACAGGGGGACGGGGGCAATCAGCCCCAGCATTTT
CASSRGQGDGGNQPQHF
>TRBJ2-2|NA|TRBV5-4|NA
TGTGCCAGCAGCTTGGAATCCAGGAGACACCTACCCGGCGGGGAGCTGTTTTTT
CASSLESRRHLPGGELFF
>TRBJ2-2|TRBD2|TRBV5-1|few
TGCGCCAGCAGCTCCGGCGCCCTAGCGGGGGGGACCGGGGAGCTGTTTTTT
CASSSGALAGGTGELFF